The T cell receptor beta chain under discussion was sequenced for a study of T cell responses to AZD1222 COVID-19 vaccine (dated by TCRdb to the early 2020s). Context from the whole study: AZD1222 recipients with second doses at about 4 weeks or about 12 weeks were pooled, because spike-specific TCR depth and breadth did not differ between schedules. TCR sequencing was performed for more than 230 trial participants, of whom about 200 were given two doses of AZD1222 and around 25 were given two doses of MenACWY control vaccine. Trial participants were enrolled by age into subgroups of 18-55, 56-69 and 70-plus years, and approximately 150, 30 and 60 TCR-sequenced participants, respectively, were included in these subgroups. Study-wide findings and limitations: Most participants were white British and females outnumbered males, and the authors suggested that clonal diversity may have been underestimated. Epitopes outside the regions mutated in the B.1.351 and B.1.1.7 variants were reportedly recognized by nearly half of the unique spike-specific TCRs. In the small 56-69-year group, the increase in depth fell short of significance, most likely because of low power. Conclusions about previously exposed vaccinees are limited because only 6 or 7 AZD1222 recipients were SARS-CoV-2 seropositive at baseline. After two AZD1222 doses, spike-specific TCR breadth and depth were significantly higher than at day 0 and than in MenACWY recipients. Because no day 14 peak-response samples were available, the repertoires could be characterized only after the peak T cell response. The whole spike protein was spanned by vaccine-associated CD4 TCRs, and dominant responses were seen in regions 160-218 and 743-854.

Of note for this clone: The specificity of this receptor is unknown. Base quality data are lacking; no much larger clone is found one base away.

The time point label on this specimen signifies: baseline before first vaccination. The vaccinee samples were drawn from two UK trials, COV001 and COV002, one of which was a single-blind randomized controlled phase 2/3 trial testing AZD1222 (ChAdOx1 nCoV-19) in healthy adults. For TCRbeta chain sequencing, PBMC samples from trial participants were taken at day 0 and at day 28 after the second dose. The CDR3 regions of human TCRbeta chains were analyzed by immunosequencing. As for the authors' bioinformatics: Repertoire TCRs were checked for matches against a reference library of SARS-CoV-2-specific TCRs that had been generated using the MIRA antigen-specificity platform. Breadth meant the fraction of unique TCRs that were SARS-CoV-2-associated, whereas depth meant the fraction of total T cells that were SARS-CoV-2-associated. Using the MIRA data, each spike-specific TCR was assigned both to the spike region to which the TCR was reactive and to a CD4 or CD8 class. Log10-transformed breadth and depth values were compared by one-way ANOVA with Sidak's multiple comparisons tests. TCRdb mirrors the immuneACCESS table, restricted to in-frame sequences. Some clones are absent from its copies; in checked studies, under half trace to an unresolved V gene, and the reason for the others is unknown. V and J calls and clone size are copied from that table; D and trimming were computed from the DNA. Across this sample there are some 120,000 clones, with about 90% seen only once. Approximately 1.5% of the sample goes to the ten largest clones.

The germline V gene gives CDR1 as MGHRA and CDR2 as YSYEKL. The germline ends are 14 bases apart after V is trimmed by 1 base and J by 7 bases. Including cysteine and phenylalanine, the CDR3 has 15 amino acids. Only the CDR3 DNA is retained, 45 bases long and in frame from the first base. This TCR came from an adult in good health. The material was peripheral blood, obtained on day 0 of AZD1222 vaccination. The V and J genes are TRBV4-1 and TRBJ1-3; the D region possibly corresponds to TRBD1 (6 bases align). The CDR3 corresponds to CASSQGGANGNTIYF. The DNA sequence follows: TGCGCCAGCAGCCAAGGGGGGGCGAATGGGAACACCATATATTTT.